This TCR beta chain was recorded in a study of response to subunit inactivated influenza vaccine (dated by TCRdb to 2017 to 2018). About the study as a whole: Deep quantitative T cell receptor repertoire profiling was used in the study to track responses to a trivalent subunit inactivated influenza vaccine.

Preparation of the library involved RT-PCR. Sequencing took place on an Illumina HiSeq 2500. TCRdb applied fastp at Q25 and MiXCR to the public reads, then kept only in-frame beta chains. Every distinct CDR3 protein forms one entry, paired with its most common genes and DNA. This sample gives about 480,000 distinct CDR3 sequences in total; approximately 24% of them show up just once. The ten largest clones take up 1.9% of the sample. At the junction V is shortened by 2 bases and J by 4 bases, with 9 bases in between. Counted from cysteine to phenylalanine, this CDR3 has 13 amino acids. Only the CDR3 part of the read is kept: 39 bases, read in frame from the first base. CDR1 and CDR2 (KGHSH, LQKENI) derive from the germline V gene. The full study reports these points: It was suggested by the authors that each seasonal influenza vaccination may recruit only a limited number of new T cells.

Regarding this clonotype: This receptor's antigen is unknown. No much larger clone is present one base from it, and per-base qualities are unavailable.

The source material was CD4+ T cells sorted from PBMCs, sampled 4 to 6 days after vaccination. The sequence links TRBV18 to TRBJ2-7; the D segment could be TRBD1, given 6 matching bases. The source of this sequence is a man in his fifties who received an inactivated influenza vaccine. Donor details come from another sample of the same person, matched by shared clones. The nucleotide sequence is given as TGTGCCAGCTCACCAAGGACAGAATACGAGCAGTACTTC. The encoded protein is CASSPRTEYEQYF.